The sequence of this T cell receptor beta chain was determined in a study of sequential checkpoint blockade in melanoma. About the study: Patients were randomized 1:1 to nivolumab-then-ipilimumab or ipilimumab-then-nivolumab first-line.

The CDR3 contains 15 residues. The germline gives CDR1 SGHNT, CDR2 YENEEA. J gave up 3 bases and V 5 bases, and 6 bases lay outside the gene matches. The sample's treatment: randomized to nivolumab then ipilimumab (arm A) or the reverse (arm B). Sorted cells were live CD3+CD8+, lacking CD19 and CD56, from PBMCs. Clones were sequenced by immunoSEQ multiplex PCR, and TCRdb holds only the in-frame ones, with some missing. The repertoire has approximately 14,000 clones, under 65% of them found once; the top ten carry 15% to 20%. The TCR sequence derives from a human donor with melanoma. This rearrangement joins TRBV11-3 to TRBJ2-1; 8 bases fit TRBD2. Sequencing was performed on CD8+ T cells sorted from blood (inferred from file names), taken from a patient given nivolumab and ipilimumab in sequence. CDR3 residues: CASSPESGGYNEQFF. CDR3 nucleotides: TGTGCCAGCAGCCCGGAGAGCGGGGGCTACAATGAGCAGTTCTTC.